A selection of T cell receptor beta chains follows, all from one sample in a study of identical twins. TCRdb reprocessed the 5' RACE reads with MiXCR, giving one entry per CDR3 protein. The profile shows 450,000 or so distinct CDR3 sequences, 14% of them singletons. The data were also submitted as part of a second study, on yellow fever vaccine responses in identical twins.

Material for sequencing was CD4+ T cells sorted from blood. The receptors here all came from a woman younger than 30 in good health. CDR3s include the opening cysteine and the closing phenylalanine or tryptophan. The D gene is left open where the match is weak. Size is omitted from some rows. Given values are once, few, many or a class for expanded clones.

-	TRBV12-3/TRBV12-4	TRBJ2-2	TRBD2	CASSLGIGGGGDTGELFF	TGTGCCAGCAGTTTGGGGATAGGTGGCGGGGGGGATACCGGGGAGCTGTTTTTT
many	TRBV11-2	TRBJ2-7	TRBD2	CASSLELGTSGSHEQYF	TGTGCCAGCAGCTTAGAGTTAGGGACTAGCGGGAGCCACGAGCAGTACTTC
-	TRBV28	TRBJ2-4	-	CASSLPGVGAKNIQYF	TGTGCCAGCAGTTTACCAGGGGTCGGGGCCAAAAACATTCAGTACTTC
few	TRBV2	TRBJ2-5	-	CASTAQPPETQYF	TGTGCCAGCACGGCCCAGCCCCCAGAGACCCAGTACTTC
few	TRBV7-2	TRBJ2-7	TRBD1	CASSLIRGPSYEQYF	TGTGCCAGCAGCTTGATCAGGGGGCCGTCCTACGAGCAGTACTTC
few	TRBV28	TRBJ1-2	TRBD1	CASSPNRGGYTF	TGTGCCAGCAGTCCTAACAGGGGTGGCTACACCTTC
-	TRBV3-1	TRBJ2-2	-	CACSKPLAGAPRPGELFF	TGTGCCTGCAGCAAGCCGCTAGCTGGGGCACCCCGCCCCGGGGAGCTGTTTTTT
-	TRBV4-1	TRBJ2-1	-	CASRPGGGPSYNEQFF	TGCGCCAGCCGGCCTGGGGGGGGGCCCTCATACAATGAGCAGTTCTTC
-	TRBV12-3/TRBV12-4	TRBJ2-3	-	CASSPQGYTQYF	TGTGCCAGCAGTCCCCAGGGTTATACGCAGTATTTT
many	TRBV5-1	TRBJ2-3	TRBD2	CASSATSESTDTQYF	TGCGCCAGCAGTGCGACTAGCGAAAGCACAGATACGCAGTATTTT
-	TRBV30	TRBJ2-3	TRBD1	CAWSETGVTDTQYF	TGTGCCTGGAGTGAGACAGGGGTGACAGATACGCAGTATTTT
few	TRBV4-2	TRBJ2-1	TRBD2	CASSQEGGRTFYNEQFF	TGTGCCAGCAGCCAAGAGGGCGGGAGGACCTTCTACAATGAGCAGTTCTTC
few	TRBV4-1	TRBJ2-1	TRBD2	CASSQDRSGGTLYNEQFF	TGCGCCAGCAGCCAAGATAGGAGCGGGGGGACCCTATACAATGAGCAGTTCTTC
-	TRBV2	TRBJ2-7	TRBD1	CASKSRDRGFSGYYEQYF	TGTGCCAGCAAATCACGGGACAGGGGCTTTAGCGGCTACTACGAGCAGTACTTC
-	TRBV27	TRBJ2-7	TRBD1	CASSFRAGGSSEQYF	TGTGCCAGCAGTTTTCGGGCAGGGGGAAGTTCCGAGCAGTACTTC
-	TRBV3-1	TRBJ2-7	-	CASSQGWDSYEQYF	TGTGCCAGCAGCCAGGGTTGGGACTCCTACGAGCAGTACTTC
-	TRBV5-1	TRBJ2-7	TRBD2	CASSSMTSAYEQYF	TGCGCCAGCAGCTCGATGACTAGCGCCTACGAGCAGTACTTC
-	TRBV29-1	TRBJ1-1	-	CSVWGVTRGKNTEAFF	TGCAGCGTATGGGGGGTTACGAGGGGTAAGAACACTGAAGCTTTCTTT
-	TRBV3-1	TRBJ2-3	TRBD2	CASSPRYSGGPTDTQYF	TGTGCCAGCAGCCCCCGGTATAGCGGGGGGCCCACGGATACGCAGTATTTT
many	TRBV7-2	TRBJ2-2	-	CASSSRVAGELFF	TGTGCCAGCAGCTCCCGAGTGGCCGGGGAGCTGTTTTTT
few	TRBV24-1	TRBJ2-2	-	CATSDSTEFPVGELFF	TGTGCCACCAGTGATTCCACGGAATTTCCGGTCGGGGAGCTGTTTTTT
few	TRBV7-2	TRBJ2-5	TRBD2	CASSLAGLAGGRRGETQYF	TGTGCCAGCAGCTTAGCAGGACTAGCGGGGGGGCGGCGAGGAGAGACCCAGTACTTC
-	TRBV7-9	TRBJ2-3	TRBD2	CASSSLAGRTDTQYF	TGTGCCAGCAGCTCACTAGCGGGCCGCACAGATACGCAGTATTTT
few	TRBV27	TRBJ2-3	TRBD2	CASRPRAGESTDTQYF	TGTGCCAGCAGGCCCCGGGCGGGAGAAAGCACAGATACGCAGTATTTT
few	TRBV2	TRBJ2-7	-	CASSDQDYEQYF	TGTGCCAGCAGTGATCAGGACTACGAGCAGTACTTC
few	TRBV7-9	TRBJ2-7	-	CASSFQGSAEQYF	TGTGCCAGCAGCTTCCAGGGTTCTGCCGAGCAGTACTTC
few	TRBV20-1	TRBJ2-1	-	CSARSSVYNEQFF	TGCAGTGCTAGGAGTTCAGTTTACAATGAGCAGTTCTTC
few	TRBV27	TRBJ2-7	-	CASSLRALVYEQYF	TGTGCCAGCAGCCTCAGGGCGTTAGTTTACGAGCAGTACTTC
-	TRBV11-3	TRBJ2-1	TRBD2	CASSPGLVGYEQFF	TGTGCCAGCAGCCCGGGACTAGTCGGCTATGAGCAGTTCTTC
-	TRBV30	TRBJ2-5	-	CAWRAGLPAGETQYF	TGTGCCTGGAGGGCGGGACTCCCCGCGGGAGAGACCCAGTACTTC
few	TRBV7-3	TRBJ1-1	-	CASSISGYTEAFF	TGTGCCAGCAGCATATCAGGGTACACTGAAGCTTTCTTT
many	TRBV3-1	TRBJ2-1	-	CASSHELSSYNEQFF	TGTGCCAGCAGCCACGAACTGAGCTCCTACAATGAGCAGTTCTTC
-	TRBV7-6	TRBJ2-5	TRBD2	CASSLVTGRGTSGKAQYF	TGTGCCAGCAGCTTAGTAACAGGGCGTGGGACTAGCGGGAAGGCCCAGTACTTC
many	TRBV10-3	TRBJ2-3	-	CAISPGPSTDTQYF	TGTGCCATCTCCCCGGGCCCTAGCACAGATACGCAGTATTTT
many	TRBV29-1	TRBJ2-5	TRBD1	CSVVRDSPKETQYF	TGCAGCGTTGTTCGGGACAGCCCTAAAGAGACCCAGTACTTC
-	TRBV5-6	TRBJ2-7	TRBD1	CASRETGYTTEQYF	TGTGCCAGCAGGGAGACAGGGTATACTACGGAGCAGTACTTC
-	TRBV3-1	TRBJ2-1	-	CASSQVFDEQFF	TGTGCCAGCAGCCAAGTGTTTGATGAGCAGTTCTTC
few	TRBV7-8	TRBJ2-2	-	CASASNTGELFF	TGTGCCAGCGCCTCGAACACCGGGGAGCTGTTTTTT
many	TRBV6-4	TRBJ2-2	-	CASSDPDRDLDTGELFF	TGTGCCAGCAGTGACCCGGACCGGGATTTGGACACCGGGGAGCTGTTTTTT
many	TRBV7-2	TRBJ2-5	-	CASSRYVSERQETQYF	TGTGCCAGCAGCCGTTACGTCTCAGAGAGACAAGAGACCCAGTACTTC
-	TRBV6-1	TRBJ2-7	-	CAASRGDDLGYEQYF	TGTGCCGCCAGCAGAGGGGACGACTTGGGCTACGAGCAGTACTTC
few	TRBV19	TRBJ2-6	-	CASSPGSGANVLTF	TGTGCCAGTAGTCCAGGATCTGGGGCCAACGTCCTGACTTTC
-	TRBV25-1	TRBJ2-3	-	CASGTPADTQYF	TGTGCCAGCGGCACCCCGGCCGATACGCAGTATTTT
few	TRBV29-1	TRBJ2-5	-	CSVGPRHSQSGTQYF	TGCAGCGTTGGACCTAGGCACAGCCAATCTGGGACCCAGTACTTC
-	TRBV7-2	TRBJ2-7	TRBD2	CASSPSGGAGSYEQYF	TGTGCCAGCAGCCCTAGCGGGGGGGCCGGGTCCTACGAGCAGTACTTC
few	TRBV20-1	TRBJ2-7	-	CSARPSSNFEQYF	TGCAGTGCTAGACCATCGTCTAACTTCGAGCAGTACTTC
-	TRBV3-1	TRBJ2-1	-	CASSQLKRVTGDEQFF	TGTGCCAGCAGCCAACTGAAAAGAGTCACAGGCGATGAGCAGTTCTTC
-	TRBV9	TRBJ2-5	-	CASSVTDGWETQYF	TGTGCCAGCAGCGTAACAGATGGATGGGAGACCCAGTACTTC
-	TRBV5-5	TRBJ1-6	TRBD1	CASSWTGDRSPLHF	TGTGCCAGCAGCTGGACAGGGGATCGTTCACCCCTCCACTTT
few	TRBV12-3/TRBV12-4	TRBJ2-5	-	CASSLPWPDQETQYF	TGTGCCAGCAGTTTACCCTGGCCGGACCAAGAGACCCAGTACTTC